This is a list of T cell receptor beta chains from one sample in a study of cytomegalovirus exposure and HLA in healthy donors. Profiling relied on immunoSEQ multiplex PCR, and the TCRdb table lists in-frame clones only, not all of them. The repertoire holds about 150,000 clones, roughly three quarters seen once, with about 13% in the top ten. Sequencing was performed on PBMCs. Source of these receptors: a woman aged 45 to 65 in good health and CMV-seropositive. Each CDR3 is given with its conserved first and last residue. A D gene is named only where the DNA matches it firmly. Some rows mark clone size as missing; the rest say once, few, many or name a class of expanded clone.

v_gene	abundance	d_gene	j_gene	CDR3aa	CDR3nt
TRBV27	-	-	TRBJ2-1	CASSLSSGVDEQFF	TGTGCCAGCAGTTTAAGTTCCGGGGTCGATGAGCAGTTCTTC
TRBV7-8	-	TRBD2	TRBJ2-1	CASSLGGGNYNEQFF	TGTGCCAGCAGCTTAGGCGGGGGAAATTACAATGAGCAGTTCTTC
TRBV7-3	once	TRBD1	TRBJ1-1	CASSLRPTGGLGNTEAFF	TGTGCCAGCAGCTTACGGCCGACAGGGGGCCTCGGGAACACTGAAGCTTTCTTT
TRBV6-4	-	TRBD2	TRBJ2-2	CASRAGVEAGELFF	TGTGCCAGCAGAGCGGGGGTAGAAGCCGGGGAGCTGTTTTTT
TRBV6-5	once	-	TRBJ1-3	CASSYNWALGGNTIYF	TGTGCCAGCAGTTACAATTGGGCGCTTGGTGGAAACACCATATATTTT
TRBV4-1	-	TRBD2	TRBJ2-5	CASSQDRSSGLMRQETQYF	TGCGCCAGCAGCCAAGATAGGTCTAGCGGACTTATGAGGCAAGAGACCCAGTACTTC
TRBV18	once	-	TRBJ2-3	CASSSKDTQYF	TGTGCCAGCTCATCTAAGGATACGCAGTATTTT
TRBV18	-	-	TRBJ2-5	CASSPPTGRKTQYF	TGTGCCAGCTCACCACCGACGGGGAGGAAGACCCAGTACTTC
TRBV7-3	once	-	TRBJ1-1	CASSRGLNTEAFF	TGTGCCAGCAGCCGGGGTCTGAACACTGAAGCTTTCTTT
TRBV5-1	-	TRBD2	TRBJ2-1	CASSLLAVSNEQFF	TGCGCCAGCAGCTTGCTAGCGGTCTCCAATGAGCAGTTCTTC